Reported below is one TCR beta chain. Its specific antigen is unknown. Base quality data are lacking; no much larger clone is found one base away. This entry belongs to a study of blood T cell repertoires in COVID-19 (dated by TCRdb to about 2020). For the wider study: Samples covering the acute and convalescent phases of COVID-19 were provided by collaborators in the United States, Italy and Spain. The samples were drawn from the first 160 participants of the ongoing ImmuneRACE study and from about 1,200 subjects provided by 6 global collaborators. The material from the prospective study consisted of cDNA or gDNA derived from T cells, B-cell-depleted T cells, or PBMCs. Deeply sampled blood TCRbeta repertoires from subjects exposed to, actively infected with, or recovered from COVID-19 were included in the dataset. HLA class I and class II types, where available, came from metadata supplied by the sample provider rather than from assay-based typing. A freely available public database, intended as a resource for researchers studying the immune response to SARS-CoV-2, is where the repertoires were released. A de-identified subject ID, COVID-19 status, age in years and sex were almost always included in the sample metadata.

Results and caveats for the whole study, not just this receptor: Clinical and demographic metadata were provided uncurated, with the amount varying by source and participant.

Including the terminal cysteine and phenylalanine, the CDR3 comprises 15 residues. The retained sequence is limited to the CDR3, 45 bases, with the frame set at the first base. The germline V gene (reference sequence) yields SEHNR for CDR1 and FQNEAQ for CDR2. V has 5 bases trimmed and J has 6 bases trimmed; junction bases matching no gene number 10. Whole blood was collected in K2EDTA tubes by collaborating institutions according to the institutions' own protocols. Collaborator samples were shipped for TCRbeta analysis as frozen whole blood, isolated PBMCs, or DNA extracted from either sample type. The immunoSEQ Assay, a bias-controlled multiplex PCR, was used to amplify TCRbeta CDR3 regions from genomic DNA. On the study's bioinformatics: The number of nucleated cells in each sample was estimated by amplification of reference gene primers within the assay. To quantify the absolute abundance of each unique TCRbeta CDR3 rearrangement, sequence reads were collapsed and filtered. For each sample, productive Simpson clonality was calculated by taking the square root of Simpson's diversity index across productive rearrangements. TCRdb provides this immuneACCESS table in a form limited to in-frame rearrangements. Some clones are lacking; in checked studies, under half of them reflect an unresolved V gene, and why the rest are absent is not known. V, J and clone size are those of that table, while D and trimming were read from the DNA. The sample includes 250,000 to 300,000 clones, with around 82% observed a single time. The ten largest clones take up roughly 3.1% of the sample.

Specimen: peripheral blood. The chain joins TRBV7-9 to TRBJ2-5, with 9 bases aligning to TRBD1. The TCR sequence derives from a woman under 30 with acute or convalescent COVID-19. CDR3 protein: CASSRAVTGGQTQYF. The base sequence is TGTGCCAGCAGCCGAGCGGTGACAGGGGGTCAGACCCAGTACTTC.